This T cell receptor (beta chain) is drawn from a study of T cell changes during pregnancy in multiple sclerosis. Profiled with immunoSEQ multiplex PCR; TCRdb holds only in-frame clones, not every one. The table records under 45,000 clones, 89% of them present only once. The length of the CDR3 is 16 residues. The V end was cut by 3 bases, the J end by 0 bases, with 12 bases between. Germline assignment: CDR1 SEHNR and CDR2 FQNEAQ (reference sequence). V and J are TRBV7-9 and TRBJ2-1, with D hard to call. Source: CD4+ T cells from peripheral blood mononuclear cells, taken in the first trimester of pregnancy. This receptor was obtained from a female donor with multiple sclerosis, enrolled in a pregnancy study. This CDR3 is CASSFYSLSSYNEQFF. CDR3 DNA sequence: TGTGCCAGCAGCTTTTACAGCCTGAGCTCCTACAATGAGCAGTTCTTC. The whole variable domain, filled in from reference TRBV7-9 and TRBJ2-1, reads DTGVSQNPRHKITKRGQNVTFRCDPISEHNRLYWYRQTLGQGPEFLTYFQNEAQLEKSRLLSDRFSAERPKGSFSTLEIQRTEQGDSAMYLCASSFYSLSSYNEQFFGPGTRLTVL.